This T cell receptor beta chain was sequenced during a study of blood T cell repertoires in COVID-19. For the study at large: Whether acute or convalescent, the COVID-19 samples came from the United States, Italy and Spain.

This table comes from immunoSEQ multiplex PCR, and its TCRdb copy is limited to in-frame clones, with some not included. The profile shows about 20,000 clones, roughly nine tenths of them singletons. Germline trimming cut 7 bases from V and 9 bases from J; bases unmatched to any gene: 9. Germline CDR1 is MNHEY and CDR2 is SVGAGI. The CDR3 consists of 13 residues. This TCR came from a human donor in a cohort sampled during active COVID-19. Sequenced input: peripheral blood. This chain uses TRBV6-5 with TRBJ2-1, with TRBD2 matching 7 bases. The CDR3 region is CASKTSPGGEQFF. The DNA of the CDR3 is TGTGCCAGCAAGACTAGCCCTGGGGGTGAGCAGTTCTTC.